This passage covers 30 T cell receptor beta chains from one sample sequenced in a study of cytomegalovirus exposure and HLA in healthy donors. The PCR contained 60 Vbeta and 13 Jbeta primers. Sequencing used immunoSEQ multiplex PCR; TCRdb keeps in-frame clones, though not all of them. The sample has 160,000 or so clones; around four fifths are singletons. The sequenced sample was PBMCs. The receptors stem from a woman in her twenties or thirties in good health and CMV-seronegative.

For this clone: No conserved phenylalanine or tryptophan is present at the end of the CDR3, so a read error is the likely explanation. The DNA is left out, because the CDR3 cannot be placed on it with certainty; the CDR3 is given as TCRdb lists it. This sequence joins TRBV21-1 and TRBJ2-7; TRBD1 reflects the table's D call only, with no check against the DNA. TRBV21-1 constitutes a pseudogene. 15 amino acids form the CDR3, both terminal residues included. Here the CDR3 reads CASSMFTAQVLTPGR.

The chain's CDR3 is CASSAAGTDTQYF. CDR3 DNA sequence: TGCGCCAGCAGCGCCGCGGGCACAGATACGCAGTATTTT. The chain combines TRBV5-1 with TRBJ2-3; D unresolved. Germline V lookup: CDR1 SGHRS, CDR2 YFSETQ. This CDR3 contains 13 residues. Trimming shortened V by 4 bases and J by 1 base, and 7 bases separated the two germline ends.

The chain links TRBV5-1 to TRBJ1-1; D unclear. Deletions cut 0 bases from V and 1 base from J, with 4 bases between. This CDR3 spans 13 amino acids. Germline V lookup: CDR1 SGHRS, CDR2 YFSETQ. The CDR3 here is CASSLERNTEAFF. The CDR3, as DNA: TGCGCCAGCAGCTTGGAGAGGAACACTGAAGCTTTCTTT.

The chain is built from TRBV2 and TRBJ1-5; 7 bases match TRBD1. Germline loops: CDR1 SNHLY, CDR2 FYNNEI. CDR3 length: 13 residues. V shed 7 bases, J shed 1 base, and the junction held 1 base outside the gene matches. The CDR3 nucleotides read TGTGCCAGCACAGGGGGGAGCAATCAGCCCCAGCATTTT. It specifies CASTGGSNQPQHF.

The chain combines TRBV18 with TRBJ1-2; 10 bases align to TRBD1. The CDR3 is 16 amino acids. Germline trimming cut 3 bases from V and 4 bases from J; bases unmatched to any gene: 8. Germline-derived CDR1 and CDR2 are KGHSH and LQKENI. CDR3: CASSPGQGVTLYGYTF. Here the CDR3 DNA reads TGTGCCAGCTCACCCGGACAGGGGGTGACCCTCTATGGCTACACCTTC.

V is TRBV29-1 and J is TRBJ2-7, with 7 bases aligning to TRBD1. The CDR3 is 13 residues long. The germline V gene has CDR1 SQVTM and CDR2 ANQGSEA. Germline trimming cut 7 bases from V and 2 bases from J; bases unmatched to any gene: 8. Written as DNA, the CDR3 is TGCAGCGCCTTGACAGGGTCTGCCTACGAGCAGTACTTC. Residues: CSALTGSAYEQYF.

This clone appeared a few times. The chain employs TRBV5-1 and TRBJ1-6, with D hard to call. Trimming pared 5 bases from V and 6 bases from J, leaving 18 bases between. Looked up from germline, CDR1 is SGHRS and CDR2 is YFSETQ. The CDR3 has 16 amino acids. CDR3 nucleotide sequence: TGCGCCAGCAGGGGAAATTCGAGGGTGGGTAATTCACCCCTCCACTTT. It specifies CASRGNSRVGNSPLHF.

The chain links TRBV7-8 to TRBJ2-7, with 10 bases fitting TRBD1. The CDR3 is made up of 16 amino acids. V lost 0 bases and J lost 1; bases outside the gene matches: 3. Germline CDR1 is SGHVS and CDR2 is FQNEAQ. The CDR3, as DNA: TGTGCCAGCAGCTTAGCCGGGACAGGGGTTTCCTACGAGCAGTACTTC. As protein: CASSLAGTGVSYEQYF.

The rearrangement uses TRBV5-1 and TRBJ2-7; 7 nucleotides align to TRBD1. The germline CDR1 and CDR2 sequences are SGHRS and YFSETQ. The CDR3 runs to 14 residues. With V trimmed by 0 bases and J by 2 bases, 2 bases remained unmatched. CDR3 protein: CASSLDRGPYEQYF. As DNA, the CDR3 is TGCGCCAGCAGCTTGGACAGGGGACCCTACGAGCAGTACTTC.

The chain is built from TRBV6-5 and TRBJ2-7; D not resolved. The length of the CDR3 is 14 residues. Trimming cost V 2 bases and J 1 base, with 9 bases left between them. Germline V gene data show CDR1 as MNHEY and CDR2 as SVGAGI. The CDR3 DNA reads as TGTGCCAGCAGTTACAGTGCCAGATCCTACGAGCAGTACTTC. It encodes CASSYSARSYEQYF.

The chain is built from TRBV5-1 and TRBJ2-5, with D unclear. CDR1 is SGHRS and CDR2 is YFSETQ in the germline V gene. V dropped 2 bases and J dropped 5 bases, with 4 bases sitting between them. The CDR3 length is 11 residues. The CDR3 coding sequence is TGCGCCAGCAGCTTCGGGGAGACCCAGTACTTC. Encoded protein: CASSFGETQYF.

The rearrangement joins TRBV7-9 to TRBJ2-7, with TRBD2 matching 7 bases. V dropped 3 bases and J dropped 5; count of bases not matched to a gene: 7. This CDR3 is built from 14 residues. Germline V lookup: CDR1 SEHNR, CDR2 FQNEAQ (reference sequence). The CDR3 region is CASSLGGGNDEQYF. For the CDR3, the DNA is TGTGCCAGCAGCTTGGGGGGGGGTAATGACGAGCAGTACTTC.

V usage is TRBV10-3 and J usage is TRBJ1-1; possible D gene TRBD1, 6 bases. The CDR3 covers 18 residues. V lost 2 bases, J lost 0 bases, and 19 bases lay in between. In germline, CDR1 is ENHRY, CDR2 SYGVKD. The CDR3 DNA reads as TGTGCCATCAGTGAGACACCGACAGGAGTAAGAGTGAACACTGAAGCTTTCTTT. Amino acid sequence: CAISETPTGVRVNTEAFF.

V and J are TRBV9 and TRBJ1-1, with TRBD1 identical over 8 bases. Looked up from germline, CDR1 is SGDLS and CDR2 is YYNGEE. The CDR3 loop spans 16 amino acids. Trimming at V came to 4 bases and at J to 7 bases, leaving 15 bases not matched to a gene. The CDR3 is CASSFRDRFFGGEAFF. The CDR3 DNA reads TGTGCCAGCAGCTTCCGGGACAGGTTTTTCGGGGGTGAAGCTTTCTTT.

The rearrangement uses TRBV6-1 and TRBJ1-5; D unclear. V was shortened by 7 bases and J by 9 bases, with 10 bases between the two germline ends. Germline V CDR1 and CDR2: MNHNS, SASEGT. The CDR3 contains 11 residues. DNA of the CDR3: TGTGCCAGCACCTCGATCGGGCCCCAGCATTTT. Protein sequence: CASTSIGPQHF.

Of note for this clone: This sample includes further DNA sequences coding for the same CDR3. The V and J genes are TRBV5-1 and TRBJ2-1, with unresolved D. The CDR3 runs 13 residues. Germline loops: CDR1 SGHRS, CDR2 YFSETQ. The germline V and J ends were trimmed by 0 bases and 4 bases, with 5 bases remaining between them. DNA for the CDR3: TGCGCCAGCAGCTTGGACTCGTACAATGAGCAGTTCTTC. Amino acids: CASSLDSYNEQFF.

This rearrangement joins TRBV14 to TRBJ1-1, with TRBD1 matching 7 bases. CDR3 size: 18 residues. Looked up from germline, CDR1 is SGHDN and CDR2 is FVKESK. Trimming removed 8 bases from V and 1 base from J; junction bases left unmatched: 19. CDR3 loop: CASQKSPFLAGGNTEAFF. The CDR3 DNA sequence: TGTGCCAGCCAAAAAAGCCCCTTTCTTGCAGGGGGGAACACTGAAGCTTTCTTT.

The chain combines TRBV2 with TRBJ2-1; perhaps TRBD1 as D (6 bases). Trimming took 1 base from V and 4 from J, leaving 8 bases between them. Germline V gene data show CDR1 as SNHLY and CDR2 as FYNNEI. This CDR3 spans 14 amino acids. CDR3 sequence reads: CASSEGTGYNEQFF. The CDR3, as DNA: TGTGCCAGCAGTGAAGGAACAGGGTACAATGAGCAGTTCTTC. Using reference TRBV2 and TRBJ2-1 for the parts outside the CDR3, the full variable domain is EPEVTQTPSHQVTQMGQEVILRCVPISNHLYFYWYRQILGQKVEFLVSFYNNEISEKSEIFDDQFSVERPDGSNFTLKIRSTKLEDSAMYFCASSEGTGYNEQFFGPGTRLTVL.

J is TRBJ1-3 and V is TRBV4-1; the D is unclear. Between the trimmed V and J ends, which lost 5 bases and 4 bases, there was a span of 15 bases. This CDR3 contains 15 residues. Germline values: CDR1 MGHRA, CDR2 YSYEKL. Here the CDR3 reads CASSSPRAGGNTIYF. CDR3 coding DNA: TGCGCCAGCAGCTCTCCCCGGGCGGGCGGAAACACCATATATTTT.

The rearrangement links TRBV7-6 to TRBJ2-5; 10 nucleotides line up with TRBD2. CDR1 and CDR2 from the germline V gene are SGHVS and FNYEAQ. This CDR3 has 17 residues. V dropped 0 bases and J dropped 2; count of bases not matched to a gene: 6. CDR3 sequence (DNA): TGTGCCAGCAGCTTAGCCAGCGGGGGGGGTGGACAAGAGACCCAGTACTTC. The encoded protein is CASSLASGGGGQETQYF.

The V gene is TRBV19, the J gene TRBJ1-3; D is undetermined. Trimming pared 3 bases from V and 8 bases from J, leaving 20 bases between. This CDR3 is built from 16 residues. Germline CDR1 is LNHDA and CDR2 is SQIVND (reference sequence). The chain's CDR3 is CASSILEGSVGDTIYF. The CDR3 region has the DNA TGTGCCAGTAGTATCTTGGAAGGGAGCGTCGGGGACACCATATATTTT.

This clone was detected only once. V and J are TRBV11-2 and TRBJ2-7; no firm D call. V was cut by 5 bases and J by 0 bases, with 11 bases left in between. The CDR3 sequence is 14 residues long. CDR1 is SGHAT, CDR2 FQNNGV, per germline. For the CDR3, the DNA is TGTGCCAGCAGCCCTCAGATGTTCTCCTACGAGCAGTACTTC. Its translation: CASSPQMFSYEQYF.

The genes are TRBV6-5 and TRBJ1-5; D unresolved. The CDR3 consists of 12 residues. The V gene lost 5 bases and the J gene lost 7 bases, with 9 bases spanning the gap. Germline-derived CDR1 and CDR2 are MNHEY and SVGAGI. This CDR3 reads CASSEAVQPQHF. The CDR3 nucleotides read TGTGCCAGCAGTGAAGCGGTCCAGCCCCAGCATTTT.

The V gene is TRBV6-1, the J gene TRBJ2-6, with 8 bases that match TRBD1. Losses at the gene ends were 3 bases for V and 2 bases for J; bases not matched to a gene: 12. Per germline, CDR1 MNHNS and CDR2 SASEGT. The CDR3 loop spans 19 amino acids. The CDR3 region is CASSEYSGQGSAGANVLTF. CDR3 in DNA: TGTGCCAGCAGTGAGTACTCCGGACAGGGTTCCGCTGGGGCCAACGTCCTGACTTTC.

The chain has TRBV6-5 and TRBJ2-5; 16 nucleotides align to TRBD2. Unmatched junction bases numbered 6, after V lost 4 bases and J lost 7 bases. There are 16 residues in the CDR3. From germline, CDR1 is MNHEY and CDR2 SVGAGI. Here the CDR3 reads CASSLGLAGGRGTQYF. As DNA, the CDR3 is TGTGCCAGCAGTTTGGGACTAGCGGGGGGGAGGGGGACCCAGTACTTC.

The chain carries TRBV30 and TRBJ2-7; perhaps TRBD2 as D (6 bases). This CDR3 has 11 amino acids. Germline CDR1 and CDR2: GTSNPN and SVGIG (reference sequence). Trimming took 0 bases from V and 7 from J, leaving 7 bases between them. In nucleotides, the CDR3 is TGTGCCTGGAGTGTACGGGGGGAGCAGTACTTC. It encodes CAWSVRGEQYF.

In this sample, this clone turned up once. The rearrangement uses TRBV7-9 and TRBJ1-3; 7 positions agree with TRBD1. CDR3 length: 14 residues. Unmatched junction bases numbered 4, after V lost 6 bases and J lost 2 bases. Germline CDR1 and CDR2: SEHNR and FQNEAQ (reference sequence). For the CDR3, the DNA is TGTGCCAGCAGGCCGACAGGGACTGGAAACACCATATATTTT. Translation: CASRPTGTGNTIYF.

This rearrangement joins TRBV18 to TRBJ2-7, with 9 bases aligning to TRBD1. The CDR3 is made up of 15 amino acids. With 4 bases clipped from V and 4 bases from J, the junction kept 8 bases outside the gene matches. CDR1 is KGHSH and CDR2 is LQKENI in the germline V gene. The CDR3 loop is CASSQGQGSTYEQYF. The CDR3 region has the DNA TGTGCCAGCTCACAAGGACAGGGGTCAACGTACGAGCAGTACTTC.

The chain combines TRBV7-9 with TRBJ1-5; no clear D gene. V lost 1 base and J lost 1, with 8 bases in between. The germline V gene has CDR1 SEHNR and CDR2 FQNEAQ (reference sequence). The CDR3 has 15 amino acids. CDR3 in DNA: TGTGCCAGCAGCTTAGGCCAGGCGAGCAATCAGCCCCAGCATTTT. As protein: CASSLGQASNQPQHF.

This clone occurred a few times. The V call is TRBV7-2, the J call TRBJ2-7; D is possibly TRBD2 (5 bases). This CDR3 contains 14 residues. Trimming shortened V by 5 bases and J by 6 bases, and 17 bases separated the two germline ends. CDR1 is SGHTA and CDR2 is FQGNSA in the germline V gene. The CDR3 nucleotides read TGTGCCAGCAGCGTACACCGGGAACCACTCGAGCAGTACTTC. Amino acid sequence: CASSVHREPLEQYF.